This T cell receptor (beta chain) derives from a study of identical twins. Study-wide points: The authors noted that invariant MAIT and iNKT cells could partly confound zero-insertion analyses.

Points on this clonotype: Its specificity is unknown.

Template switching created a universal primer site, and the cDNA included unique molecular identifiers. TCRdb re-derived calls from the 5' RACE reads in MiXCR, one entry per CDR3 protein. This table holds approximately 680,000 distinct CDR3 sequences, about 7% found once. The germline CDR1 and CDR2 sequences are MNHNS and SASEGT. The CDR3 contains 17 residues. The V end lost 1 base, the J end lost 2 bases, and 17 bases lay between the germline ends. The sample was also reused in another study, on yellow fever vaccine responses in identical twins.

This clonotype was sampled from a woman aged 18-29 years in good health. Sample: PBMCs. This rearrangement joins TRBV6-1 to TRBJ1-1; D uncertain. CDR3 in amino acids: CASSEGTLWGFNTEAFF. The CDR3 DNA is TGTGCCAGCAGTGAAGGAACCCTTTGGGGTTTCAACACTGAAGCTTTCTTT.